Shown below are 24 T cell receptor beta chains from a single sample sequenced in a study of naive and memory T cell subsets. The beta constant-region primer was an equimolar mix of two oligonucleotides covering TRBC1 and TRBC2. TCRdb independently ran MiXCR on the UMI-ligation and nested PCR reads; one entry per CDR3 protein. Altogether about 90,000 distinct CDR3 sequences are present, 6% to 7.5% being singletons, with the ten largest covering 1.6%. Sequencing input: central memory CD4+ T cells from blood. The receptor set was obtained from a human donor in good health.

This clonotype was found a few times. The V and J genes are TRBV14 and TRBJ2-5, with 12 bases lining up with TRBD2. The CDR3 spans 18 residues. The V gene's germline CDR1 is SGHDN and CDR2 FVKESK. V lost 4 bases to trimming and J lost 2 bases; unmatched junction nucleotides: 11. The CDR3 nucleotides are TGTGCCAGCAGCCCCCGACTAGCGGGAGTCGACCATCAAGAGACCCAGTACTTC. Translated: CASSPRLAGVDHQETQYF.

The chain carries TRBV6-5 and TRBJ2-1, with 9 bases lining up with TRBD1. The ends lost 5 bases at V and 7 bases at J; junction bases unmatched: 12. The CDR3 is 16 amino acids. Germline CDR1 is MNHEY and CDR2 is SVGAGI. The CDR3 spells CASSPLGGTGSNEQFF. In DNA form, the CDR3 reads TGTGCCAGCAGTCCCCTTGGGGGGACAGGGTCAAATGAGCAGTTCTTC.

The V and J genes are TRBV12-3 or TRBV12-4 and TRBJ2-2; the D gene is possibly TRBD2 (6 bases). The CDR3 covers 16 residues. V was trimmed by 5 bases and J by 4 bases, leaving 17 bases between them. The CDR3 DNA follows: TGTGCCAGCAGTCTCGTGGGCGGGGCCCCCACCGGGGAGCTGTTTTTT. The encoded protein is CASSLVGGAPTGELFF.

This clonotype was seen many times. In DNA, the CDR3 is TGCAGTGCTAGAGATAGGGCCTTTGCCCAGCATTTT. It yields the protein CSARDRAFAQHF. The J gene is TRBJ1-5, the V gene TRBV20-1; D call uncertain. This CDR3 spans 12 amino acids. Germline CDR1 DFQATT, CDR2 SNEGSKA (reference sequence). V lost 0 bases and J 11 bases, leaving 11 bases between the germline ends.

This clonotype was seen many times. The gene calls are TRBV18 and TRBJ2-1; 8 positions agree with TRBD2. The V gene's germline CDR1 is KGHSH and CDR2 LQKENI. V lost 2 bases, J lost 8 bases, and 8 bases stayed unmatched. This CDR3 has 15 residues. CDR3 loop: CASSPGSGRAYEQFF. CDR3 bases: TGTGCCAGCTCACCAGGAAGCGGGAGAGCTTATGAGCAGTTCTTC.

This clonotype was observed at least ten times. The chain employs TRBV12-3 or TRBV12-4 and TRBJ1-6; possible D gene TRBD1, 5 bases. Trimming stripped 3 bases from V and 7 bases from J, with 10 bases between. This CDR3 comprises 14 residues. This CDR3 is CASSFGGGNSPLHF. The CDR3 region has the DNA TGTGCCAGCAGTTTCGGGGGGGGAAATTCACCCCTCCACTTT.

In its sample, this clonotype was seen many times. The rearrangement joins TRBV15 to TRBJ2-4; the D gene is possibly TRBD1 (5 bases). V was cut by 2 bases and J by 0 bases, with 14 bases left in between. This CDR3 is 17 amino acids long. Per the germline V gene, CDR1 is LNHNV and CDR2 is YYDKDF (reference sequence). As DNA, the CDR3 is TGTGCCACCAGCAGAACCTCCCAGGGTGTAGCCAAAAACATTCAGTACTTC. It specifies CATSRTSQGVAKNIQYF.

The gene calls are TRBV20-1 and TRBJ2-3; D not resolved. Trimming took off 1 base at V and 2 bases at J, with 10 bases between the two ends. CDR3 length equals 14 residues. Germline lookup yields CDR1 DFQATT and CDR2 SNEGSKA (reference sequence). CDR3 coding DNA: TGCAGTGCTAGAGGGTCAGCGAACACAGATACGCAGTATTTT. Translated, it gives CSARGSANTDTQYF.

This chain joins TRBV3-1 and TRBJ2-5, with 14 nucleotides matching TRBD2. Unmatched junction bases numbered 6, after V lost 1 base and J lost 5 bases. Germline values: CDR1 LGHDT, CDR2 YNNKEL (reference sequence). The length of the CDR3 is 17 residues. CDR3 protein: CASSQVGLAGVGETQYF. The CDR3 region has the DNA TGTGCCAGCAGCCAAGTGGGACTAGCGGGAGTAGGTGAGACCCAGTACTTC.

The gene calls are TRBV10-3 and TRBJ1-5, with a possible D match to TRBD1 (6 bases). The V end lost 3 bases, the J end lost 0 bases, and 9 bases lay between the germline ends. CDR1 and CDR2 from the germline V gene are ENHRY and SYGVKD. The CDR3 extends over 15 amino acids. CDR3 sequence: CAISETGLSNQPQHF. Here the CDR3 DNA reads TGTGCCATCAGTGAAACAGGGCTTAGCAATCAGCCCCAGCATTTT.

This clonotype has more than one count but fewer than ten. The chain links TRBV7-3 to TRBJ2-1; 10 bases agree with TRBD2. Per germline, CDR1 SGHTA and CDR2 FQGTGA. J lost 10 bases, V lost 5 bases, and 11 bases had no gene match. The CDR3 has 15 residues. As DNA, the CDR3 is TGTGCCAGCAGCCCAAGCGGGGGGGGGTCGAGGGAGCAGTTCTTC. It specifies CASSPSGGGSREQFF.

This clonotype was counted at least ten times. The V gene is TRBV14, the J gene TRBJ1-1; the D gene is possibly TRBD1 (5 bases). The CDR3 loop spans 14 amino acids. Trimming removed 5 bases at V and 1 base at J, with 11 bases between. Per germline, CDR1 SGHDN and CDR2 FVKESK. The CDR3 region has the DNA TGTGCCAGCAGCTTTTTTAGGGGGAACACTGAAGCTTTCTTT. It encodes CASSFFRGNTEAFF.

At least ten counts were recorded for this clonotype. The rearrangement links TRBV6-6 to TRBJ1-1; D is unclear. Deletions cut 7 bases from V and 0 bases from J, with 18 bases between. Germline lookup yields CDR1 MNHNY and CDR2 SVGAGI (reference sequence). The CDR3 spans 16 residues. The CDR3 protein is CASTPRGQRVNTEAFF. As DNA, the CDR3 is TGTGCCAGCACCCCAAGAGGGCAGCGAGTGAACACTGAAGCTTTCTTT.

This clonotype was counted at least ten times. The chain is built from TRBV20-1 and TRBJ2-3; 8 bases line up with TRBD2. From germline, CDR1 is DFQATT and CDR2 SNEGSKA (reference sequence). Unmatched junction bases numbered 18, after V lost 4 bases and J lost 3 bases. This CDR3 spans 18 amino acids. The CDR3 spells CSATFMSGRTGRTDTQYF. As DNA, the CDR3 is TGCAGTGCTACTTTTATGAGCGGGAGAACGGGTCGGACAGATACGCAGTATTTT.

The rearrangement joins TRBV13 to TRBJ1-4; unclear D gene. Trimming took off 4 bases at V and 5 bases at J, with 17 bases between the two ends. Germline V CDR1 and CDR2: PRHDT, FYEKMQ (reference sequence). The CDR3 contains 16 residues. The CDR3 loop reads CASSSGVVLGNEKLFF. As DNA, the CDR3 is TGTGCCAGCAGCTCCGGTGTTGTTTTGGGGAATGAAAAACTGTTTTTT.

This clonotype has ten or more counts. The V gene is TRBV5-4, the J gene TRBJ2-2; no clear D gene. V was clipped by 2 bases and J by 0 bases, with 5 bases between them. This CDR3 spans 14 amino acids. Per germline, CDR1 SGHNT and CDR2 YYREEE (reference sequence). The CDR3 coding sequence is TGTGCCAGCAGCTTACAAGCGAACACCGGGGAGCTGTTTTTT. Translation: CASSLQANTGELFF.

This clonotype showed up many times. This sequence joins TRBV29-1 and TRBJ2-5; D unclear. Trimming left V 5 bases short and J 1 base short, with 11 bases between. Germline CDR1 and CDR2: SQVTM and ANQGSEA. The CDR3 is 13 residues long. Written as DNA, the CDR3 is TGCAGCGTTCAGCTTAACGGCCAAGAGACCCAGTACTTC. As protein: CSVQLNGQETQYF.

This clonotype was seen a few times. The gene calls are TRBV24-1 and TRBJ1-4; TRBD1 is a possible D gene (5 bases). The ends were cut back, 3 bases at V and 3 bases at J, with 10 bases in the middle. The germline V gene has CDR1 KGHDR and CDR2 SFDVKD. The CDR3 covers 15 residues. CDR3 sequence reads: CATSDGGMSNEKLFF. The CDR3 DNA reads TGTGCCACCAGTGATGGGGGAATGTCTAATGAAAAACTGTTTTTT.

This clonotype was seen ten or more times. The V gene is TRBV5-1, the J gene TRBJ1-1, with TRBD1 matching over 9 bases. After removal of 5 bases from V and 4 bases from J, the junction contained 3 bases not matched to a gene. Germline assignment: CDR1 SGHRS and CDR2 YFSETQ. The CDR3 loop spans 13 amino acids. The CDR3 protein is CASRRTGATEAFF. In nucleotides, the CDR3 is TGCGCCAGCAGGAGGACAGGGGCCACTGAAGCTTTCTTT. The full variable domain, with the rest looked up from reference TRBV5-1 and TRBJ1-1, is KAGVTQTPRYLIKTRGQQVTLSCSPISGHRSVSWYQQTPGQGLQFLFEYFSETQRNKGNFPGRFSGRQFSNSRSEMNVSTLELGDSALYLCASRRTGATEAFFGQGTRLTVV.

This clonotype has a count of ten or more. The chain employs TRBV7-2 and TRBJ1-3; 7 bases match TRBD1. Trimming at V came to 5 bases and at J to 0 bases, leaving 1 base not matched to a gene. Germline CDR1 SGHTA, CDR2 FQGNSA. The CDR3 loop spans 14 amino acids. The CDR3 sequence is CASSRDSSGNTIYF. DNA of the CDR3: TGTGCCAGCAGCCGGGACAGCTCTGGAAACACCATATATTTT.

In nucleotides, the CDR3 is TGTGCCAGCAGTTACTCGGGGGGCACCGAGACCCAGTACTTC. Its translation is CASSYSGGTETQYF. V is TRBV6-2 or TRBV6-3 and J is TRBJ2-5; D is possibly TRBD1 or TRBD2 (6 bases each). Germline V gene lookup returns CDR1 MNHEY and CDR2 SVGEGT. Deletions cut 0 bases from V and 5 bases from J, with 10 bases between. CDR3 length: 14 residues.

This sequence joins TRBV20-1 and TRBJ1-2, with 9 bases aligning to TRBD1. This CDR3 has 14 amino acids. V shed 3 bases and J 4 bases; nucleotides not matched to a gene: 6. Germline V gene data show CDR1 as DFQATT and CDR2 as SNEGSKA (reference sequence). CDR3 loop: CSASRQGEAYGYTF. CDR3 nucleotide sequence: TGCAGTGCTAGCCGACAGGGGGAGGCCTATGGCTACACCTTC.

This clonotype was counted only a few times. V is TRBV20-1 and J is TRBJ2-7; D uncertain. The CDR3 covers 14 residues. V was clipped by 1 base and J by 3 bases, with 13 bases between them. Germline CDR1 and CDR2: DFQATT and SNEGSKA (reference sequence). The CDR3 loop is CSARAHRELYEQYF. In DNA form, the CDR3 reads TGCAGTGCTAGAGCACACAGAGAACTCTACGAGCAGTACTTC.

The rearrangement joins TRBV30 to TRBJ1-5; the D gene is possibly TRBD1 (5 bases). Germline V gives CDR1 GTSNPN, CDR2 SVGIG (reference sequence). V lost 0 bases, J lost 4 bases, and 13 bases lay in between. The CDR3 has 15 amino acids. CDR3: CAWSVGGVRNQPQHF. The CDR3 DNA is TGTGCCTGGAGTGTGGGGGGGGTGAGGAATCAGCCCCAGCATTTT.